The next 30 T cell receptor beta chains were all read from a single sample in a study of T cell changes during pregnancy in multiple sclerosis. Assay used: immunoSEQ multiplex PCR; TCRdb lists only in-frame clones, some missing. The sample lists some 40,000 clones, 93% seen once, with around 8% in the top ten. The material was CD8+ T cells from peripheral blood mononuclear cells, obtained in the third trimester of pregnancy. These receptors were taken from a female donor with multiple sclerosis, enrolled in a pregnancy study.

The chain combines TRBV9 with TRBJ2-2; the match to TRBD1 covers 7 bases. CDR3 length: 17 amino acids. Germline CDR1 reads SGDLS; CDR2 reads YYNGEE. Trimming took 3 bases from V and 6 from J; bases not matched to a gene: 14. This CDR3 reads CASSDPRQGKGAGELFF. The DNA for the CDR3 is TGTGCCAGCAGCGACCCCAGACAGGGCAAGGGAGCCGGGGAGCTGTTTTTT.

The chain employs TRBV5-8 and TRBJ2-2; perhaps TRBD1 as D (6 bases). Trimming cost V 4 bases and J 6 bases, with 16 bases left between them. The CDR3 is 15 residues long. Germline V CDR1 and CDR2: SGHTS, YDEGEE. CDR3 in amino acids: CASSPRTATPGELFF. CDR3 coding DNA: TGTGCCAGCAGCCCTAGGACAGCCACTCCCGGGGAGCTGTTTTTT.

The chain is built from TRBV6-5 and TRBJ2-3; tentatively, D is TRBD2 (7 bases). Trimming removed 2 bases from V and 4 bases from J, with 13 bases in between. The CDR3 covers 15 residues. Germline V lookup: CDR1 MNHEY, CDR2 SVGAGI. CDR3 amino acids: CASSYVGGASDTQYF. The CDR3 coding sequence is TGTGCCAGCAGTTACGTGGGGGGGGCTTCAGATACGCAGTATTTT.

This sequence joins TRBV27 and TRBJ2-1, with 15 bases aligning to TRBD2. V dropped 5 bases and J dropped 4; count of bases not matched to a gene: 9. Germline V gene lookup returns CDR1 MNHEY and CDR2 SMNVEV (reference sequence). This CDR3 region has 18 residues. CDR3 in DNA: TGTGCCAGCAGTCCAATCCCGGGACTAGCGGGGGGTTACAATGAGCAGTTCTTC. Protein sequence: CASSPIPGLAGGYNEQFF.

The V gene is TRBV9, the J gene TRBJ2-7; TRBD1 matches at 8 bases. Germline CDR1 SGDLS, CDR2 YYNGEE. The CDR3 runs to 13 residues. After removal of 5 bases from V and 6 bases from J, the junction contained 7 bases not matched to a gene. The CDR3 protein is CASRGQASGEQYF. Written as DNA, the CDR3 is TGTGCCAGCAGGGGACAGGCTTCAGGCGAGCAGTACTTC.

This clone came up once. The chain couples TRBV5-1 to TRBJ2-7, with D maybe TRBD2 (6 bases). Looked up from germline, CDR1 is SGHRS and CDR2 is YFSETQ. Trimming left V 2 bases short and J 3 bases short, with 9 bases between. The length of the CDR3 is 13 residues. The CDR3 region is CASSFRGYYEQYF. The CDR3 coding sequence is TGCGCCAGCAGCTTCCGGGGGTACTACGAGCAGTACTTC.

The CDR3 nucleotides read TGTGCCAGCAGTGAAGCCCCAGGGGGAAACTATGGCTACACCTTC. It translates to CASSEAPGGNYGYTF. The chain carries TRBV6-1 and TRBJ1-2; TRBD1 matches at 7 bases. The CDR3 covers 15 residues. V was clipped by 0 bases and J by 2 bases; unmatched bases: 3. Germline-derived CDR1 and CDR2 are MNHNS and SASEGT.

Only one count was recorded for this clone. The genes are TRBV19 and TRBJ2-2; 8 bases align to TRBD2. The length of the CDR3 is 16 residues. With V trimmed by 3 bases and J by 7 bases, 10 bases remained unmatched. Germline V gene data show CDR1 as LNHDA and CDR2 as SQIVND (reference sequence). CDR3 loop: CASSIQFAGGHGELFF. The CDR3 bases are TGTGCCAGTAGTATTCAGTTTGCGGGGGGCCACGGGGAGCTGTTTTTT.

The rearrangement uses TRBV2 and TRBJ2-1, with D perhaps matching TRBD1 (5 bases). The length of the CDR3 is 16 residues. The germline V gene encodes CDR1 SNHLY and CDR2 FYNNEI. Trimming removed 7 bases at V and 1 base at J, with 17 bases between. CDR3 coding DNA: TGTGCCAGCACCCATAGGGGTTGGATGTCCTACAATGAGCAGTTCTTC. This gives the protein CASTHRGWMSYNEQFF.

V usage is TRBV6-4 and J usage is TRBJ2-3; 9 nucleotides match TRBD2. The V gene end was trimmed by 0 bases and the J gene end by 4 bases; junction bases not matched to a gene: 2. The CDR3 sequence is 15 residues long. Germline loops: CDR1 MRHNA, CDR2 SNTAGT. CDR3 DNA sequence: TGTGCCAGCAGTGACTCGGGACTAGCCTCAGATACGCAGTATTTT. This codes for CASSDSGLASDTQYF.

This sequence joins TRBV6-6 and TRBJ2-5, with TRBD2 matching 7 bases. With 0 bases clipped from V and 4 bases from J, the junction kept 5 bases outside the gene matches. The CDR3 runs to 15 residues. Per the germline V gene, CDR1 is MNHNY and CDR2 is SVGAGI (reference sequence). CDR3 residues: CASSYSLAGVETQYF. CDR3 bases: TGTGCCAGCAGTTACTCACTCGCGGGGGTAGAGACCCAGTACTTC.

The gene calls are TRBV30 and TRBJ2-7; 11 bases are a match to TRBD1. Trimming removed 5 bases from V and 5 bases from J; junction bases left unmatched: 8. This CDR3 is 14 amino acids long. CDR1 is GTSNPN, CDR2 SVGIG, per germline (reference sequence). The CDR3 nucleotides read TGTGCCTGGTCTCCGGGACAGGGGGGCCACGAGCAGTACTTC. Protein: CAWSPGQGGHEQYF.

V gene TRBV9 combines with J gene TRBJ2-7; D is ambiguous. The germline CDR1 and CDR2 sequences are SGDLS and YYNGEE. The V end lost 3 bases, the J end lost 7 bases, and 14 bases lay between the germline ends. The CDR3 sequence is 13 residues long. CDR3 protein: CASSAQVELEQYF. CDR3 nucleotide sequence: TGTGCCAGCAGCGCCCAAGTGGAGTTGGAGCAGTACTTC.

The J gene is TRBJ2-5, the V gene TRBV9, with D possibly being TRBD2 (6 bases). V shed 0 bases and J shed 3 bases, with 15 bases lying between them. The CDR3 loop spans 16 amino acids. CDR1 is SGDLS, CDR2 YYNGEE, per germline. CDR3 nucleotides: TGTGCCAGCAGCGTAGGCGGGGAATGGACCAAAGAGACCCAGTACTTC. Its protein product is CASSVGGEWTKETQYF.

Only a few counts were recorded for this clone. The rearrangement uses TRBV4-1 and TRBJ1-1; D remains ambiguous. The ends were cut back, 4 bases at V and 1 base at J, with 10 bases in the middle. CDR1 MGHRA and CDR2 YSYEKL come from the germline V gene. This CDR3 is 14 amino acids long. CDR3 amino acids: CASSLLDWNTEAFF. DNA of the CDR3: TGCGCCAGCAGCCTTTTAGACTGGAACACTGAAGCTTTCTTT.

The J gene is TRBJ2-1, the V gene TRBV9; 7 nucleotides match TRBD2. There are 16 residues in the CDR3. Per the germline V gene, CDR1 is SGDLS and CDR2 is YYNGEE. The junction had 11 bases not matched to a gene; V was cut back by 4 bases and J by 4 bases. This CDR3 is CASSPPGGTKYNEQFF. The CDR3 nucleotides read TGTGCCAGCAGCCCGCCCGGAGGGACTAAATACAATGAGCAGTTCTTC.

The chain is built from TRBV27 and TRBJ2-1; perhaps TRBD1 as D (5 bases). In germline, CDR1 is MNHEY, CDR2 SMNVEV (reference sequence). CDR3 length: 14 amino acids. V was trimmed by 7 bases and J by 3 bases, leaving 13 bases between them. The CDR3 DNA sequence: TGTGCCAGCAACAGCATAGGGGTCTACAATGAGCAGTTCTTC. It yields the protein CASNSIGVYNEQFF.

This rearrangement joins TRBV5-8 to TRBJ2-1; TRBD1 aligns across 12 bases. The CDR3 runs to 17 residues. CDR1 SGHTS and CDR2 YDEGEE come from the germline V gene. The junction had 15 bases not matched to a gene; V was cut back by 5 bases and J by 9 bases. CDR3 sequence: CASSSDPGTGGLGEQFF. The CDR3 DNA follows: TGTGCCAGCAGTTCAGACCCCGGGACAGGGGGCTTGGGTGAGCAGTTCTTC. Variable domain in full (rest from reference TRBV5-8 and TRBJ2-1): EAGVTQSPTHLIKTRGQQATLRCSPISGHTSVYWYQQALGLGLQFLLWYDEGEERNRGNFPPRFSGRQFPNYSSELNVNALELEDSALYLCASSSDPGTGGLGEQFFGPGTRLTVL.

The DNA for the CDR3 is TGTGCCAGCAGCTATGGGTCGGGCTATGGCTACACCTTC. As protein: CASSYGSGYGYTF. The chain uses TRBV14 and TRBJ1-2; D remains ambiguous. The CDR3 loop spans 13 amino acids. The ends were cut back, 5 bases at V and 4 bases at J, with 11 bases in the middle. From germline, CDR1 is SGHDN and CDR2 FVKESK.

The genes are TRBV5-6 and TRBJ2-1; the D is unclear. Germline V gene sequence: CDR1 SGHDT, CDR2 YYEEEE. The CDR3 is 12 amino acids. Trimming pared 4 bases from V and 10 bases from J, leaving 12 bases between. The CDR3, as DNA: TGTGCCAGCAGCCGGAAACGCAGGGAGCAGTTCTTC. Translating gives CASSRKRREQFF. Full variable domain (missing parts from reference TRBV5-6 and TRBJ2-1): DAGVTQSPTHLIKTRGQQVTLRCSPKSGHDTVSWYQQALGQGPQFIFQYYEEEERQRGNFPDRFSGHQFPNYSSELNVNALLLGDSALYLCASSRKRREQFFGPGTRLTVL.

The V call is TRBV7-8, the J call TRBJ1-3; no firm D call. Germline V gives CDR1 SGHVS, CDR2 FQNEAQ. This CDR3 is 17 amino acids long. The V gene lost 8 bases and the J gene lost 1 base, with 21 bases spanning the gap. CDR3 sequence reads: CASSGRPPGESGNTIYF. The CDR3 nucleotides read TGTGCCAGCTCCGGCCGGCCTCCTGGAGAATCTGGAAACACCATATATTTT.

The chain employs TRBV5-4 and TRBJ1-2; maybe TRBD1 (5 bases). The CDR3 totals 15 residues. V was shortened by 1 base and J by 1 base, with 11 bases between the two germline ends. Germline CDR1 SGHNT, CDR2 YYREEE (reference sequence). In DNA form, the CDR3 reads TGTGCCAGCAGCTTGAGGGGCGGCAGTAACTATGGCTACACCTTC. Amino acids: CASSLRGGSNYGYTF.

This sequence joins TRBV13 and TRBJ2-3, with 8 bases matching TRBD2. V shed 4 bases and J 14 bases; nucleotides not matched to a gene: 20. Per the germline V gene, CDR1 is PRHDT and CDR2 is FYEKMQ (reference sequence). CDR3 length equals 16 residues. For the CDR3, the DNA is TGTGCCAGCAGCTCGGGTGTTCTGGCGGGGGGCCAGGTACCGTATTTT. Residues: CASSSGVLAGGQVPYF.

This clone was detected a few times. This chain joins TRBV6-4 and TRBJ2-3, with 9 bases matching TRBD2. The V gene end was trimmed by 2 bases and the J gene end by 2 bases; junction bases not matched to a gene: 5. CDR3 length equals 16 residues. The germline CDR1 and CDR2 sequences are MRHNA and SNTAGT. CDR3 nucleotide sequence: TGTGCCAGCAGTGACCATAGCGGGGGAGACACAGATACGCAGTATTTT. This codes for CASSDHSGGDTDTQYF.

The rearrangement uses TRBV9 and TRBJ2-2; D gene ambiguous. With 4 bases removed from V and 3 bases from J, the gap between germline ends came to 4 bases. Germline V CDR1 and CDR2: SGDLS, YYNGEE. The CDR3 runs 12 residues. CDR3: CASSPDTGELFF. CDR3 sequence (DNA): TGTGCCAGCAGCCCGGACACCGGGGAGCTGTTTTTT.

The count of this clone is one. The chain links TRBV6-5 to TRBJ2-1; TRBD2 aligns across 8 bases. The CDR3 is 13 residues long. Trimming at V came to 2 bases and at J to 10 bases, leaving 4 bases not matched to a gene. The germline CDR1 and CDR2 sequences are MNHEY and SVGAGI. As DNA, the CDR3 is TGTGCCAGCAGTTACCCCGGGGGGGAGGAGCAGTTCTTC. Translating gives CASSYPGGEEQFF.

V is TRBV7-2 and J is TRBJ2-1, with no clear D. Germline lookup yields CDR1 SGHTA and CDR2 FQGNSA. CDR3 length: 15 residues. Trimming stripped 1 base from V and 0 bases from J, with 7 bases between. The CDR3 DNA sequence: TGTGCCAGCAGCTTAGAATCAGACTCCTACAATGAGCAGTTCTTC. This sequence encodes CASSLESDSYNEQFF.

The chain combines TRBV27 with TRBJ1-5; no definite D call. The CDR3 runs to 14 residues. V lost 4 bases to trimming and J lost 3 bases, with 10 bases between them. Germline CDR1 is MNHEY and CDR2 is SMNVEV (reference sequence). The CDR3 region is CASSSYSVNQPQHF. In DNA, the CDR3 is TGTGCCAGCAGTTCATATTCGGTCAATCAGCCCCAGCATTTT.

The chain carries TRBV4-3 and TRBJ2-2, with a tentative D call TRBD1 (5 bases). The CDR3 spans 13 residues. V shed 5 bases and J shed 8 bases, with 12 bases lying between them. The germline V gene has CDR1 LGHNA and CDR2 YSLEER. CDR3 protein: CASSFAGQGELFF. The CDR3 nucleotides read TGCGCCAGCAGCTTTGCAGGGCAAGGGGAGCTGTTTTTT.

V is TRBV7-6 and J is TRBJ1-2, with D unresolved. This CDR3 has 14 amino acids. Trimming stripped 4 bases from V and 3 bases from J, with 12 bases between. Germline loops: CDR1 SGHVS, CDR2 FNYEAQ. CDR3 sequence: CASSSLNEDYGYTF. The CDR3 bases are TGTGCCAGCAGCTCCCTAAACGAGGACTATGGCTACACCTTC.